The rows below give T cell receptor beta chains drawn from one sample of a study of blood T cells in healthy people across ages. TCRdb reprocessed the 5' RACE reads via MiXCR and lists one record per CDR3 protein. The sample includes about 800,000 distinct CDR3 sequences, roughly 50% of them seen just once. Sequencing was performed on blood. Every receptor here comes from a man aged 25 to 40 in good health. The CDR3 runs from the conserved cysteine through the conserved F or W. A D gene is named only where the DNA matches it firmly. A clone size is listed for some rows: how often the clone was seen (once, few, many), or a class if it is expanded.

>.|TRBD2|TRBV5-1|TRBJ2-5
CASSPGGGGNEQYF
TGCGCCAGCAGCCCGGGGGGGGGCGGCAATGAGCAGTACTTC
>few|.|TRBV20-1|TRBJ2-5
CSARRAGQETQYF
TGCAGTGCTAGGAGGGCAGGCCAAGAGACCCAGTACTTC
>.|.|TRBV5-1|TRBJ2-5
CASSLVTRVETQYF
TGCGCCAGCAGCTTGGTTACGCGGGTAGAGACCCAGTACTTC
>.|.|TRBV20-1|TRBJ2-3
CSARVAAQYF
TGCAGTGCTAGAGTAGCCGCGCAGTATTTT
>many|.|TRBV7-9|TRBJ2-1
CASSLWVGGPQSWFF
TGTGCCAGCAGCTTATGGGTCGGGGGGCCACAATCCTGGTTCTTC
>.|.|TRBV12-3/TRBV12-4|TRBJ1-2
CASSRSANYGYTF
TGTGCCAGCAGCAGATCGGCTAACTATGGCTACACCTTC
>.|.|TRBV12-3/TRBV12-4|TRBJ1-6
CASKPSSYNSPLHF
TGTGCCAGCAAGCCGAGCTCCTATAATTCACCCCTCCACTTT
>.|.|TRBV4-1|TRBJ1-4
CASSQERGLRPEKLFF
TGCGCCAGCAGCCAAGAGCGGGGGCTACGCCCCGAAAAACTGTTTTTT
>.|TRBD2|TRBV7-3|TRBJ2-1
CASSLRSPAGGTYNEQFF
TGTGCCAGCAGCTTACGGTCGCCAGCGGGAGGAACCTACAATGAGCAGTTCTTC
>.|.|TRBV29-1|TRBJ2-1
CSVASDQMDDEQFF
TGCAGCGTAGCTAGCGACCAAATGGACGATGAGCAGTTCTTC
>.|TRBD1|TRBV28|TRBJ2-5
CASSKQGWFGQQYF
TGTGCCAGCAGCAAACAGGGGTGGTTCGGGCAGCAGTACTTC
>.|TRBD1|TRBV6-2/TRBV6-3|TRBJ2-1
CASSSWDRGLRFEQFF
TGTGCCAGCAGTTCTTGGGACAGGGGGCTTAGGTTTGAGCAGTTCTTC
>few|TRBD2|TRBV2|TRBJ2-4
CASRRTSGEVIQYF
TGTGCCAGCAGGCGGACTAGCGGGGAGGTCATTCAGTACTTC
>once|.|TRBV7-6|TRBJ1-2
CASSLWSGYGYTF
TGTGCCAGCAGCCTTTGGTCGGGCTATGGCTACACCTTC
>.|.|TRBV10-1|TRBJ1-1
CASRASMNTEAFF
TGCGCCAGCAGGGCCTCCATGAACACTGAAGCTTTCTTT
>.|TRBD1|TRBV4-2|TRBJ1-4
CASSQAGGATNEKLFF
TGTGCCAGCAGCCAAGCAGGGGGCGCAACTAATGAAAAACTGTTTTTT
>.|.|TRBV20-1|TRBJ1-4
CSARTATNEKLFF
TGCAGTGCTAGGACAGCGACTAATGAAAAACTGTTTTTT
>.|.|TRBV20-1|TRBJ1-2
CSARSVYGYTF
TGCAGTGCTAGGAGCGTCTATGGCTACACCTTC
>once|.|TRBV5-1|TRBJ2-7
CASSSGTLPYEQYF
TGCGCCAGCAGCTCCGGGACACTCCCCTACGAGCAGTACTTC
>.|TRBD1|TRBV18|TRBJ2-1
CASSPGQGANEQFF
TGTGCCAGCTCACCGGGACAGGGGGCTAATGAGCAGTTCTTC
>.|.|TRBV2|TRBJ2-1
CASSELRQPTVEQFF
TGTGCCAGCAGTGAACTTCGACAGCCCACGGTTGAGCAGTTCTTC
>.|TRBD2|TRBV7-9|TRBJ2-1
CASSPPLGLLAGASHNEQFF
TGTGCCAGCAGCCCTCCACTTGGACTTCTAGCGGGAGCTTCCCACAATGAGCAGTTCTTC
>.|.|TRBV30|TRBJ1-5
CAWSQGSSSNQPQHF
TGTGCCTGGAGCCAGGGATCGTCAAGCAATCAGCCCCAGCATTTT
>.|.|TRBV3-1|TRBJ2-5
CAAARNQETQYF
TGTGCGGCCGCGCGGAACCAAGAGACCCAGTACTTC
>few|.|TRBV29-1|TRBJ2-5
CSVEFSGDLQETQYF
TGCAGCGTTGAGTTTTCAGGGGACCTCCAAGAGACCCAGTACTTC
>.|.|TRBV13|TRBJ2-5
CASSSRRGEQYF
TGTGCCAGCAGCTCCCGCCGAGGTGAGCAGTACTTC
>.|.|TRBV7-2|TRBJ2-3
CASSTKTGNTQYF
TGTGCCAGCAGCACTAAAACCGGGAATACGCAGTATTTT